This TCR beta chain was identified during a study of T cell changes during pregnancy in multiple sclerosis. Measured with immunoSEQ multiplex PCR; TCRdb has only the in-frame clones, and not every one. The sample has about 62,000 clones; about nine tenths are singletons. This CDR3 spans 13 amino acids. The V end was cut by 5 bases, the J end by 5 bases, with 12 bases between. Per germline, CDR1 LNHDA and CDR2 SQIVND (reference sequence). This TCR was sampled from a female donor with multiple sclerosis, enrolled in a pregnancy study. Sequenced material: peripheral blood, taken in the first trimester of pregnancy. V is TRBV19 and J is TRBJ2-5, with D perhaps matching TRBD1 (6 bases). CDR3 region: CASSSRGLETQYF. CDR3 sequence (DNA): TGTGCCAGTAGTTCCAGGGGTTTGGAGACCCAGTACTTC.